This TCR beta chain originates from a study of T cell repertoires in cytomegalovirus infection. Study summary: Public TCR beta signatures indicated both CMV infection and matching HLA type. Study outcomes and limitations: HLA-C-restricted CMV clonotypes gave the most frequent clonotype in two of eight donors.

As regards this clonotype: No antigen is known for it.

Each CDR3 protein is one row after TCRdb ran MiXCR on the reads. The sample has 380,000 or so distinct CDR3 sequences, about 35% seen once. Source: cultured PBMCs, taken from culture after CMV antigen stimulation. This sequence was found in a human donor in good health (CMV status not recorded). Some clones in this sample may be carry-over from other donors' samples.

The CDR3 sequence is CASSLSPIYEQYV. The CDR3 DNA reads TGTGCCAGCAGCTTATCCCCTATCTACGAGCAGTACGTC. The rearrangement links TRBV11-2 to TRBJ2-7; no clear D. The CDR3 covers 13 residues. The V gene lost 2 bases and the J gene lost 3 bases, with 8 bases spanning the gap. Germline-derived CDR1 and CDR2 are SGHAT and FQNNGV.